This T cell receptor beta chain emerged from a study of response to subunit inactivated influenza vaccine. TCRdb reprocessed the RT-PCR reads via MiXCR and lists one record per CDR3 protein. The table has more than 450,000 distinct CDR3 sequences, about 11% seen once. The CDR3 spans 15 residues. With 2 bases removed from V and 2 bases from J, the gap between germline ends came to 14 bases. CDR1 and CDR2 from the germline V gene are SQVTM and ANQGSEA. This clonotype was detected only a few times. The same data also went into a second study, on T cells expressing NK-cell markers. That investigation notes: Template switching by 5'RACE with UMIs generated the TCR beta cDNA.

The sequencing here drew on PBMCs from blood, taken on the day of vaccination. The chain is built from TRBV29-1 and TRBJ2-3; D perhaps matches TRBD1 (6 bases). The source of this sequence is a man aged 50-59 years who received an inactivated influenza vaccine. In DNA form, the CDR3 reads TGCAGCGTTGAAAGAGCGGACAGACCCACAGATACGCAGTATTTT. Protein sequence: CSVERADRPTDTQYF.